This entry concerns a single TCR beta chain. No antigen is known for it. With V trimmed by 3 bases and J by 5 bases, 13 bases remained unmatched. Per germline, CDR1 SGHDT and CDR2 YYEEEE. The CDR3 is made up of 18 amino acids. The data derive from a study of cytomegalovirus exposure and HLA in healthy donors. Findings of the study overall: A subsequent analysis found that TCR clusters from the first cohort also tended to co-occur in the approximately 110 validation repertoires, with about 95% of cluster scores above 0. A few chains tied to CMV proved CMV antigen-specific in vitro. The investigators catalogued 150 to 200 TCR beta chains as cytomegalovirus-associated.

A roughly 130-subject validation cohort, separate from the roughly 680-subject first cohort, supplied the donors. The repertoire was sequenced with immunoSEQ multiplex PCR; TCRdb's copy has only in-frame clones and lacks some. The sample shows about 120,000 clones, 86% of them seen only once. This sequence originates from a man aged 18 to 30 in good health and CMV-seronegative. This rearrangement joins TRBV5-6 to TRBJ2-1, with TRBD2 matching 11 bases. What was sequenced was PBMCs. The CDR3 loop is CASSSYSPTSGGDNEQFF. The CDR3 coding sequence is TGTGCCAGCAGCTCCTATAGCCCCACTAGCGGGGGCGACAATGAGCAGTTCTTC.